These 3 T cell receptor beta chains were sequenced from one sample in a study of shared clonotypes between healthy human individuals. Produced via immunoSEQ multiplex PCR; TCRdb's table is partial and in-frame only. The sample contains some 740,000 clones, approximately 92% of which appear only once. CD8 cells regarded as naive lacked CD45RO, were positively chosen for CCR7, and omitted terminally differentiated effector memory CD45RA+ cells. Input material: naive CD8+ T cells sorted from blood. These TCRs come from a man under 40 in good health.

The rearrangement uses TRBV7-2 and TRBJ1-5; 7 positions agree with TRBD1. This CDR3 has 16 residues. The ends lost 6 bases at V and 1 base at J; junction bases unmatched: 9. Germline assignment: CDR1 SGHTA and CDR2 FQGNSA. The CDR3 spells CASSHTSGGSNQPQHF. DNA of the CDR3: TGTGCCAGCAGTCATACCTCAGGGGGAAGCAATCAGCCCCAGCATTTT. The variable domain in full, completed from reference TRBV7-2 and TRBJ1-5, reads GAGVSQSPSNKVTEKGKDVELRCDPISGHTALYWYRQSLGQGLEFLIYFQGNSAPDKSGLPSDRFSAERTGGSVSTLTIQRTQQEDSAVYLCASSHTSGGSNQPQHFGDGTRLSIL.

The V gene is TRBV4-3, the J gene TRBJ1-2, with D possibly being TRBD1 (5 bases). This CDR3 is 15 amino acids long. Germline assignment: CDR1 LGHNA and CDR2 YSLEER. V was clipped by 0 bases and J by 6 bases, with 14 bases between them. CDR3: CASSQDIGRGDGYTF. The CDR3 DNA sequence: TGCGCCAGCAGCCAAGATATTGGAAGGGGTGATGGCTACACCTTC.

V gene TRBV4-3 combines with J gene TRBJ1-1; unclear D gene. Trimming took 5 bases from V and 0 from J, leaving 16 bases between them. CDR1 and CDR2 (germline): LGHNA, YSLEER. The CDR3 consists of 16 residues. This chain's CDR3 is CASSETRWTVNTEAFF. As DNA, the CDR3 is TGCGCCAGCAGCGAAACTAGATGGACGGTGAACACTGAAGCTTTCTTT.